This TCR beta chain derives from a study of blood T cells in healthy people across ages. Study outcomes and limitations: Without sorted subsets, naive and antigen-experienced compartments could not be conclusively compared. Higher diversity and more naive CD4+ cells were features of long-lived donors, compared to aged donors.

V gave up 6 bases and J gave up 7 bases; unmatched junction bases: 9. The V gene's germline CDR1 is MDHEN and CDR2 SYDVKM. CDR3 length equals 13 residues. This clonotype was seen more than once but under ten times. The antigen is unknown. Together with a sample-barcoded 5' primer, a J-beta primer mix was included in a second PCR lasting roughly 6 to 12 cycles. TCRdb passed the 5' RACE reads through MiXCR, listing each CDR3 protein once. This sample carries 450,000 to 650,000 distinct CDR3 sequences, 24% of them seen once, and the ten largest clones take 8.7%. Russia was home to the donors, healthy Caucasian individuals aged roughly 6 to 100. The sample also formed part of further work on T cells of mothers and their children. That paper adds: The sample comes from fewer than 10 healthy Caucasian donors: mothers and children.

The chain joins TRBV28 to TRBJ2-7; 7 nucleotides align to TRBD1. Sequencing used blood. The clonotype comes from a boy aged 5-17 years in good health. The CDR3: CASRLTGRGEQYF. The CDR3 nucleotides read TGTGCCAGCAGGCTGACAGGGCGTGGGGAGCAGTACTTC.